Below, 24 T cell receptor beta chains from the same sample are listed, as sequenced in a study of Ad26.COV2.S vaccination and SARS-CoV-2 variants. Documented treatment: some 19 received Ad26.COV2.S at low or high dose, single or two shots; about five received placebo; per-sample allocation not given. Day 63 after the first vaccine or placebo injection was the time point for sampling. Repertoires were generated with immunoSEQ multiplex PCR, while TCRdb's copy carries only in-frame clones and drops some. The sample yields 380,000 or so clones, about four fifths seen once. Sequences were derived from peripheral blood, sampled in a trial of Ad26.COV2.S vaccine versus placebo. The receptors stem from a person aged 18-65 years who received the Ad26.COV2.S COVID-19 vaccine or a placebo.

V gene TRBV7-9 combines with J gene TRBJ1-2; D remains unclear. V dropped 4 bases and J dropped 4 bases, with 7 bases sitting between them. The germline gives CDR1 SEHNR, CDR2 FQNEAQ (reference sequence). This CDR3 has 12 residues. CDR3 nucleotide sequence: TGTGCCAGCAGCTCGCAAGGCTATGGCTACACCTTC. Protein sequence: CASSSQGYGYTF.

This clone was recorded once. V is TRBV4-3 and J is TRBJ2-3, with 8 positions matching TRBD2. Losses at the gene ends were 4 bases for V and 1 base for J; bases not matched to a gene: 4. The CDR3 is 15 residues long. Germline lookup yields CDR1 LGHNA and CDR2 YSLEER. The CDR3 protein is CASSPRAGGTDTQYF. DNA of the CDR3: TGCGCCAGCAGCCCAAGAGCGGGGGGCACAGATACGCAGTATTTT.

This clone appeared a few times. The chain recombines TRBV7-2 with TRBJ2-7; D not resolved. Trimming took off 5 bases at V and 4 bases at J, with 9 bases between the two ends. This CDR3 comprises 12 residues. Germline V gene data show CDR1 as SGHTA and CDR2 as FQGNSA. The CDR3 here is CASSQPMYEQYF. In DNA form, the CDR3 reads TGTGCCAGCAGCCAGCCGATGTACGAGCAGTACTTC.

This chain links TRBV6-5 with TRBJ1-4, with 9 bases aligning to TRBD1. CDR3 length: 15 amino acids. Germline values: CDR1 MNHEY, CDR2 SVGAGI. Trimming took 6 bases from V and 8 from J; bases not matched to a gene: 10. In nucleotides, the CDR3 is TGTGCCAGCAGCCCCGGGACAGGGATAGGAGAAAAACTGTTTTTT. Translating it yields CASSPGTGIGEKLFF.

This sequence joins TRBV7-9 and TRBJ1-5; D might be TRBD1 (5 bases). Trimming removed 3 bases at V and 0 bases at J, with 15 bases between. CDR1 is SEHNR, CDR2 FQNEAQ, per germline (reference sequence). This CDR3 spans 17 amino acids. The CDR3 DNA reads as TGTGCCAGCAGCTTCCCGTACCGTGGGGGTAGCAATCAGCCCCAGCATTTT. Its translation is CASSFPYRGGSNQPQHF.

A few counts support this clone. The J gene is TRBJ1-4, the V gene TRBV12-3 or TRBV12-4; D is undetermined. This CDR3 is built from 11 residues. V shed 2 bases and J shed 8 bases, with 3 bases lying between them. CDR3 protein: CASSLSEKLFF. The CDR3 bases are TGTGCCAGCAGTTTATCGGAAAAACTGTTTTTT.

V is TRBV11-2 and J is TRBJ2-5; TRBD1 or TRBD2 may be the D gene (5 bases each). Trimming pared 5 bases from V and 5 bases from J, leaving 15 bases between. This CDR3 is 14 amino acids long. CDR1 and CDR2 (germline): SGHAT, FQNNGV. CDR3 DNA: TGTGCCAGCAGCCCTGCGTGGGGGTCGGAGACCCAGTACTTC. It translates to CASSPAWGSETQYF.

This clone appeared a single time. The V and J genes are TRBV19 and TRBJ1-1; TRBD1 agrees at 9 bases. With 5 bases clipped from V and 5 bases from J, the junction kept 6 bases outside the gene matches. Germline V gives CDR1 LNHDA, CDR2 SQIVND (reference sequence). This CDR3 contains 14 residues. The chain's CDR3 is CASSQQGAGTEAFF. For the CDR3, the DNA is TGTGCCAGTAGTCAACAGGGGGCTGGTACTGAAGCTTTCTTT.

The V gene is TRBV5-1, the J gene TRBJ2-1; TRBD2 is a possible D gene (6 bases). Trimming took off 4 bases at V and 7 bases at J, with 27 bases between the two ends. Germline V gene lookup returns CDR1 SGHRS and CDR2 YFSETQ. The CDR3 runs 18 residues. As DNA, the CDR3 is TGCGCCAGCAGCCGGCATTCGGCTCGGAGGGCCGAGTGGAATGAGCAGTTCTTC. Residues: CASSRHSARRAEWNEQFF.

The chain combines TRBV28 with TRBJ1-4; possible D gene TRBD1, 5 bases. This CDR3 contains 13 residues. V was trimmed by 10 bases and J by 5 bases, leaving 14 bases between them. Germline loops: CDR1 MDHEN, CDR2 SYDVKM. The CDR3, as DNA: TGTGCCACCATGACAGTTAAGAATGAAAAACTGTTTTTT. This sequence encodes CATMTVKNEKLFF.

DNA for the CDR3: TGCGCCAGCAGCTTGGATCTCTCGAGGACTGAAGCTTTCTTT. Its translation: CASSLDLSRTEAFF. The rearrangement joins TRBV5-1 to TRBJ1-1; D is unclear. The germline V gene has CDR1 SGHRS and CDR2 YFSETQ. V lost 0 bases to trimming and J lost 5 bases, with 11 bases between them. The CDR3 extends over 14 amino acids. The full variable domain, completed using reference TRBV5-1 and TRBJ1-1, is KAGVTQTPRYLIKTRGQQVTLSCSPISGHRSVSWYQQTPGQGLQFLFEYFSETQRNKGNFPGRFSGRQFSNSRSEMNVSTLELGDSALYLCASSLDLSRTEAFFGQGTRLTVV.

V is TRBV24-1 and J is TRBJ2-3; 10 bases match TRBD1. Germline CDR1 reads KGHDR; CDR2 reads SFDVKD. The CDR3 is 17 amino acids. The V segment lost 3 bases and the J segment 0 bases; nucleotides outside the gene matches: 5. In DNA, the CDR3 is TGTGCCACCAGTGATCCCCCGGGACAGGGGAGCACAGATACGCAGTATTTT. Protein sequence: CATSDPPGQGSTDTQYF.

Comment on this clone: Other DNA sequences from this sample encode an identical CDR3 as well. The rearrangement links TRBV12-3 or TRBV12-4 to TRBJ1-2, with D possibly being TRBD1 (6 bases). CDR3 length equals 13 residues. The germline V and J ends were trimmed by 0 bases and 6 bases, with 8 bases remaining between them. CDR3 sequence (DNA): TGTGCCAGCAGTTTAGCAAGGGGGAATGGCTACACCTTC. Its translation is CASSLARGNGYTF.

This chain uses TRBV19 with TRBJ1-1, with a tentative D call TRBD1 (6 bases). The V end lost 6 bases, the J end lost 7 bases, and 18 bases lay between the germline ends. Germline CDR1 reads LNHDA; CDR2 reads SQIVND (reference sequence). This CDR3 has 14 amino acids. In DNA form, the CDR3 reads TGTGCCAGTAGGCCACAGGGAATCAGGAATGAAGCTTTCTTT. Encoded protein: CASRPQGIRNEAFF.

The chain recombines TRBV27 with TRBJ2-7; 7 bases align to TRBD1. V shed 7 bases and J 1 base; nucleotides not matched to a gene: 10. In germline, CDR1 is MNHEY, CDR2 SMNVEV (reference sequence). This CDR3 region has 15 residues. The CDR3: CASTSRDRWSYEQYF. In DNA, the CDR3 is TGTGCCAGCACTTCTAGGGACAGATGGTCCTACGAGCAGTACTTC.

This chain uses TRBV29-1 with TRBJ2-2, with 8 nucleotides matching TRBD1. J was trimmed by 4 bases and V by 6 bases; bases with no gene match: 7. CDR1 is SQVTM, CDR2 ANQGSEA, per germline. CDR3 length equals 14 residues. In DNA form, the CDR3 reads TGCAGCGTACCAGGGGGCGACGGCACCGGGGAGCTGTTTTTT. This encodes CSVPGGDGTGELFF.

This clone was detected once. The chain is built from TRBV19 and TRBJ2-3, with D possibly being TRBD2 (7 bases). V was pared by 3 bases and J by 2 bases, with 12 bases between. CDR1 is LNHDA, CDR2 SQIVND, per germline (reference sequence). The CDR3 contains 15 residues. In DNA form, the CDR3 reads TGTGCCAGTAGTATTGGGGGGGCGAACACAGATACGCAGTATTTT. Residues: CASSIGGANTDTQYF.

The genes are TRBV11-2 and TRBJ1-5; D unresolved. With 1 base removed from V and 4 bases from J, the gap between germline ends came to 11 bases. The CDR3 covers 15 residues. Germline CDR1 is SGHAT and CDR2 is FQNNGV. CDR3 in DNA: TGTGCCAGCAGCTTAGGGCGACGGCCAAATCAGCCCCAGCATTTT. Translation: CASSLGRRPNQPQHF.

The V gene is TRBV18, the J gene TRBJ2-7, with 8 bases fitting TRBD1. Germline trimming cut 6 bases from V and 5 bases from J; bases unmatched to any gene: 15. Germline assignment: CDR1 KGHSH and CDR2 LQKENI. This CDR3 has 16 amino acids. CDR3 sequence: CASSSLATGDINEQYF. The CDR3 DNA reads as TGTGCCAGCTCCTCTTTAGCGACAGGGGATATCAACGAGCAGTACTTC.

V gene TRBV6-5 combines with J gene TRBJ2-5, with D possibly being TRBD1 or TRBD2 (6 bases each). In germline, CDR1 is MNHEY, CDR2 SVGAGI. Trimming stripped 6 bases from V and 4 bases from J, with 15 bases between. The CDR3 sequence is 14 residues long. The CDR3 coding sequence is TGTGCCAGCAGACCCTTGGGGGGCGTAGAGACCCAGTACTTC. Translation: CASRPLGGVETQYF.

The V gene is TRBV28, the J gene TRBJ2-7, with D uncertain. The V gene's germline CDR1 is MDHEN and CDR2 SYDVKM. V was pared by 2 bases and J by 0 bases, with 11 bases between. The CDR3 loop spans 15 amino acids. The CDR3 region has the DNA TGTGCCAGCAGTTTAGCGGCCACGAGCTCCTACGAGCAGTACTTC. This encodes CASSLAATSSYEQYF. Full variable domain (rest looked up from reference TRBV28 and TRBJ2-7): DVKVTQSSRYLVKRTGEKVFLECVQDMDHENMFWYRQDPGLGLRLIYFSYDVKMKEKGDIPEGYSVSREKKERFSLILESASTNQTSMYLCASSLAATSSYEQYFGPGTRLTVT.

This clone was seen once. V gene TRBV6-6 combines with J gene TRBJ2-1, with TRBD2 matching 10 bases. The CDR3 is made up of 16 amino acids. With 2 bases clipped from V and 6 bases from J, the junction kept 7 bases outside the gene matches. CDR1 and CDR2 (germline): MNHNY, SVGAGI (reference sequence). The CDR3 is CASSYGLSGGRNEQFF. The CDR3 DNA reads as TGTGCCAGCAGTTACGGCCTTAGCGGGGGGCGCAATGAGCAGTTCTTC.

CDR3 loop: CASSPRKLAGVHSGANVLTF. The CDR3 DNA sequence: TGTGCCAGCAGCCCTCGTAAACTAGCGGGAGTCCACTCTGGGGCCAACGTCCTGACTTTC. The chain is built from TRBV3-1 (or the pseudogene TRBV3-2) and TRBJ2-6; 11 bases align to TRBD2. The V gene's germline CDR1 is LGHDT and CDR2 YNNKEL (reference sequence). Losses at the gene ends were 4 bases for V and 0 bases for J; bases not matched to a gene: 11. The CDR3 has 20 residues.

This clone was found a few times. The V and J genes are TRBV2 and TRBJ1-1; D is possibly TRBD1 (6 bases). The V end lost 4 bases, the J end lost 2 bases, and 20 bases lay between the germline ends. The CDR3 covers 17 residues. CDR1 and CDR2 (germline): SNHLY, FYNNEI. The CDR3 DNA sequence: TGTGCCAGCAGTGGGGTGGGAGGACAGTCGTTTAACACTGAAGCTTTCTTT. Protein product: CASSGVGGQSFNTEAFF.